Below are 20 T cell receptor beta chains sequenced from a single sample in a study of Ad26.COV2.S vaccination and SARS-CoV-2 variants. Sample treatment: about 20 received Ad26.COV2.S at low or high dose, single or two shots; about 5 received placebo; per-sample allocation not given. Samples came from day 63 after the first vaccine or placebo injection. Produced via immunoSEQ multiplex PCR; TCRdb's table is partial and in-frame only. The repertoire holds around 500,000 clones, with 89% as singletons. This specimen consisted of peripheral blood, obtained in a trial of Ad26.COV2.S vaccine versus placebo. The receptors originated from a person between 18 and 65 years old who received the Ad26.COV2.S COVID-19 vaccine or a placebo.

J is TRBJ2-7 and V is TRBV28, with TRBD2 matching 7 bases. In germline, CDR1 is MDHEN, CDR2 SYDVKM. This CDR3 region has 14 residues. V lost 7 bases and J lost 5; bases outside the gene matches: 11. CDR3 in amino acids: CASTLRGRVDEQYF. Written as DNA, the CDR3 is TGTGCCAGCACCCTGCGTGGGAGGGTCGACGAGCAGTACTTC.

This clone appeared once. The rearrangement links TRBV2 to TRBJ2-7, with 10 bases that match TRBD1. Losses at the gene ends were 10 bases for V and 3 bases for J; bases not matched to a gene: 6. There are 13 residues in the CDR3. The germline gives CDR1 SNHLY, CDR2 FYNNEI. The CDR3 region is CAIPGQGLYEQYF. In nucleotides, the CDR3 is TGTGCCATTCCGGGACAGGGGCTCTACGAGCAGTACTTC.

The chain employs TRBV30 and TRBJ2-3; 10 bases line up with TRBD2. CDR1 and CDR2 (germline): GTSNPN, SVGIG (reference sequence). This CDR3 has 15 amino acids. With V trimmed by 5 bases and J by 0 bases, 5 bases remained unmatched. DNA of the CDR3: TGTGCCTGGGATAGCGGGAGGCACAGCACAGATACGCAGTATTTT. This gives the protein CAWDSGRHSTDTQYF. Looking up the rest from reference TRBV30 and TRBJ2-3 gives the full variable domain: SQTIHQWPATLVQPVGSPLSLECTVEGTSNPNLYWYRQAAGRGLQLLFYSVGIGQISSEVPQNLSASRPQDRQFILSSKKLLLSDSGFYLCAWDSGRHSTDTQYFGPGTRLTVL.

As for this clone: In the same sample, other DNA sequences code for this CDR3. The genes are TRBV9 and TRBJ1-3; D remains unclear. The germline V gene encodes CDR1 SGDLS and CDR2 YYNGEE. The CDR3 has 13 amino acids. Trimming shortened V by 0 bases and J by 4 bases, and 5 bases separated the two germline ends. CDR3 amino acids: CASSVEGGNTIYF. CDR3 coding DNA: TGTGCCAGCAGCGTAGAGGGAGGAAACACCATATATTTT.

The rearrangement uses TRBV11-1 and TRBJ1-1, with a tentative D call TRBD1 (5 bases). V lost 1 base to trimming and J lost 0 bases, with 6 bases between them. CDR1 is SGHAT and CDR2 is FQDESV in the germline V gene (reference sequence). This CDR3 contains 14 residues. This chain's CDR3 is CASSLGGLNTEAFF. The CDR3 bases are TGTGCCAGCAGCTTAGGGGGCCTGAACACTGAAGCTTTCTTT.

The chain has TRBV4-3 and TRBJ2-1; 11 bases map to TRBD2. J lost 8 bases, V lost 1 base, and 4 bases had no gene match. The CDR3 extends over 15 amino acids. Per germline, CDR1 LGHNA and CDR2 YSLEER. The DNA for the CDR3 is TGCGCCAGCAGCCAAGGTAGCGGGGGGGCTGATGAGCAGTTCTTC. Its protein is CASSQGSGGADEQFF.

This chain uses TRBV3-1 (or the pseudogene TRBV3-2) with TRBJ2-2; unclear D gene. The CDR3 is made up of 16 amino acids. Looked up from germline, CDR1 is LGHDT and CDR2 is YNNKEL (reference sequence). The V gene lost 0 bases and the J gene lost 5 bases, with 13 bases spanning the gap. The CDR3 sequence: CASSQDWRQVTGELFF. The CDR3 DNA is TGTGCCAGCAGCCAAGATTGGCGGCAGGTTACCGGGGAGCTGTTTTTT.

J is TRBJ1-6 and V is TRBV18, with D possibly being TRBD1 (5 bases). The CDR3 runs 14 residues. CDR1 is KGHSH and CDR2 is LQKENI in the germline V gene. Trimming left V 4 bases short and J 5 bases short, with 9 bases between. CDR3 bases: TGTGCCAGCTCACTCGACAGCCATAATTCACCCCTCCACTTT. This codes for CASSLDSHNSPLHF.

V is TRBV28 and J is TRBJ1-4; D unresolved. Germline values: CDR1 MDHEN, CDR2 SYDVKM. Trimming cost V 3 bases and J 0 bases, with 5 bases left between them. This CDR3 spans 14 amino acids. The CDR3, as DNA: TGTGCCAGCAGTTTGGGTGCAACTAATGAAAAACTGTTTTTT. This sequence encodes CASSLGATNEKLFF.

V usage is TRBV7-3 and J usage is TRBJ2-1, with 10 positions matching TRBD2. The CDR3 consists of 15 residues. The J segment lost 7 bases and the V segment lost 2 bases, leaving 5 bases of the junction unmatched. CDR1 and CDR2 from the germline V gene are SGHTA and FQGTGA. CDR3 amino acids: CASSLSAGGPNEQFF. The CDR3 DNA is TGTGCCAGCAGCTTATCAGCGGGAGGGCCAAATGAGCAGTTCTTC.

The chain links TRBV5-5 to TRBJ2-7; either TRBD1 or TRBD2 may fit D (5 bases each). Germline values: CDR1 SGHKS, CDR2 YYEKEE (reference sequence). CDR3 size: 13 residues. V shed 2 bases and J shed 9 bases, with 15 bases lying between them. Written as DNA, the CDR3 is TGTGCCAGCAGCTTTTTCGGGACGGAGCGGCAGTACTTC. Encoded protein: CASSFFGTERQYF.

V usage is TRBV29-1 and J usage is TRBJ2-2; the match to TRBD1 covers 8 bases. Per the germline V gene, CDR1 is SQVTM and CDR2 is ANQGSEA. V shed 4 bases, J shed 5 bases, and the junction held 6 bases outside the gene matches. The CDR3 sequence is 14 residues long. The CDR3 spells CSVGAQGATGELFF. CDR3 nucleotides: TGCAGCGTTGGGGCCCAGGGGGCTACCGGGGAGCTGTTTTTT.

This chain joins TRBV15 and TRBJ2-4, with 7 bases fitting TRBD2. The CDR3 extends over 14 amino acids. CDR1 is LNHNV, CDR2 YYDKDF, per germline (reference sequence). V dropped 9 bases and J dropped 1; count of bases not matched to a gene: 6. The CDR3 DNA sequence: TGTGCCACTAGGGAGGGTGGGGCCAAAAACATTCAGTACTTC. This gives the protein CATREGGAKNIQYF.

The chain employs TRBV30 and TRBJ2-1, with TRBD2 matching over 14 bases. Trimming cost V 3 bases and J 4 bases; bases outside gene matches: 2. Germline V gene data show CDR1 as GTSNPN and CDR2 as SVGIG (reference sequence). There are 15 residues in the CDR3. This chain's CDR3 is CAWRGLAGGYNEQFF. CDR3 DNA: TGTGCCTGGAGAGGACTAGCGGGGGGTTACAATGAGCAGTTCTTC.

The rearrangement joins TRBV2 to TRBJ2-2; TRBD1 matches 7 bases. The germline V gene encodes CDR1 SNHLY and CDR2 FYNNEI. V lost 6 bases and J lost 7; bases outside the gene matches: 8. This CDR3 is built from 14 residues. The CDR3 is CASRGDSDYGELFF. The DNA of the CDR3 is TGTGCCAGCAGGGGGGACAGTGATTACGGGGAGCTGTTTTTT.

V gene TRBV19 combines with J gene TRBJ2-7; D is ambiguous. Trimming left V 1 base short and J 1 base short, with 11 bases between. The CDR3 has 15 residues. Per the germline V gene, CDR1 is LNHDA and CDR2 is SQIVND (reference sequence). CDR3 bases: TGTGCCAGTAGTATAGGTGGATTATTTTCCTACGAGCAGTACTTC. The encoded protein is CASSIGGLFSYEQYF.

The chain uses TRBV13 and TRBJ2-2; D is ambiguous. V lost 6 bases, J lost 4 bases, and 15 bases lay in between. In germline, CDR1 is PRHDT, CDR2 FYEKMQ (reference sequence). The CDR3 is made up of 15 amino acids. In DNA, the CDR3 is TGTGCCAGCAGTCACCGGGCCTCCCCCACCGGGGAGCTGTTTTTT. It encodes CASSHRASPTGELFF.

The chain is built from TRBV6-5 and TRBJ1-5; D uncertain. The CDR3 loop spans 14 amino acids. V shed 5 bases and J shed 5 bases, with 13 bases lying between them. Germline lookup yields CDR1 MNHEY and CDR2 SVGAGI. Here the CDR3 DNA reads TGTGCCAGCAGTACACGGATTTTGGATCAGCCCCAGCATTTT. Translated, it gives CASSTRILDQPQHF.

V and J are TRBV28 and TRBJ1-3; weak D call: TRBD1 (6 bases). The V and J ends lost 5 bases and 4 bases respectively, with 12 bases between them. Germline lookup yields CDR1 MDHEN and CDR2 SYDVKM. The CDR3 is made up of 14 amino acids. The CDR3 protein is CASSRAGVGNTIYF. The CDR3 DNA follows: TGTGCCAGCAGTCGGGCAGGGGTGGGAAACACCATATATTTT. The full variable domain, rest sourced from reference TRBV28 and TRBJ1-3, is DVKVTQSSRYLVKRTGEKVFLECVQDMDHENMFWYRQDPGLGLRLIYFSYDVKMKEKGDIPEGYSVSREKKERFSLILESASTNQTSMYLCASSRAGVGNTIYFGEGSWLTVV.

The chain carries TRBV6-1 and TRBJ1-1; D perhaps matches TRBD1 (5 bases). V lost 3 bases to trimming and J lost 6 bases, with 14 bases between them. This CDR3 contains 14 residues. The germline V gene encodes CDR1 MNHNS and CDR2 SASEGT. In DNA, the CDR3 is TGTGCCAGCAGTGATGTGGGGAGCAGGGCTGAAGCTTTCTTT. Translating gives CASSDVGSRAEAFF.